This T cell receptor beta chain was found in a study of regulatory T cells in long-lasting Graves disease. Study as a whole: Patients met the persistent Graves' disease definition after over 5 years of antithyroid drugs with positive TSH receptor antibodies. Broader study findings: TRBV28, TRBJ1-2 and TRBJ2-5 were segments that persistent disease favored.

Arm-PCR of CDR3 regions and iRepertoire HTBI primers were used to build TCR beta libraries. TCRdb used MiXCR to reprocess the multiplex PCR reads, holding one entry per CDR3 protein. Of approximately 470,000 distinct CDR3 sequences listed, less than 25% are singletons. This clonotype was recorded at least ten times. Its cognate antigen is unknown. The time point: persistent/refractory GD, antithyroid drugs over 5 years with positive TRAb. Extracted PBMC RNA gave rise to the TCR library. V lost 4 bases to trimming and J lost 7 bases, with 19 bases between them. CDR3 length: 15 residues. The germline V gene encodes CDR1 SEHNR and CDR2 FQNEAQ (reference sequence).

V gene TRBV7-9 combines with J gene TRBJ2-5; the D gene is possibly TRBD2 (6 bases). The sample in question was peripheral blood mononuclear cells (PBMCs), obtained when the disease was refractory, from a patient treated with antithyroid drugs. This clonotype was obtained from a female donor with Graves disease. DNA of the CDR3: TGTGCCAGCAGCTCCGCTACTAGCCCGGTCGGGACCCAGTACTTC. It codes for CASSSATSPVGTQYF.